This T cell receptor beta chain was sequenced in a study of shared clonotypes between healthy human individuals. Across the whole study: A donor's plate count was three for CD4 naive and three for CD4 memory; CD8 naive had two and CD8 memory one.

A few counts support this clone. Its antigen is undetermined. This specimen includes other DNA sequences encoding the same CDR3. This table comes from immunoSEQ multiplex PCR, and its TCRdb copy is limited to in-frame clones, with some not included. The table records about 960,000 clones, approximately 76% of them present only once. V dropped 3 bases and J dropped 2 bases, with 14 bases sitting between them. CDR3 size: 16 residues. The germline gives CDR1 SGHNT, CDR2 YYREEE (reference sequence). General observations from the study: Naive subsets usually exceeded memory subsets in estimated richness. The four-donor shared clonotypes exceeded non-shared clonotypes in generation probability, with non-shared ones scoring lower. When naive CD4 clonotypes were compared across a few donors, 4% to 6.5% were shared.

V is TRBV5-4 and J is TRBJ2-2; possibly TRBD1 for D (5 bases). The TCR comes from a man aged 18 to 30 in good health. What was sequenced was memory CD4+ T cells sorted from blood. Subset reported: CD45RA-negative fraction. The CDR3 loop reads CASSSTDRINTGELFF. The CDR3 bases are TGTGCCAGCAGCTCCACCGACAGAATAAACACCGGGGAGCTGTTTTTT. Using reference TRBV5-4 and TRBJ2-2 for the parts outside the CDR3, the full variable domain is ETGVTQSPTHLIKTRGQQVTLRCSSQSGHNTVSWYQQALGQGPQFIFQYYREEENGRGNFPPRFSGLQFPNYSSELNVNALELDDSALYLCASSSTDRINTGELFFGEGSRLTVL.